This T cell receptor beta chain was sequenced for a study of human T cells and chemical hapten exposure. For the study at large: Weekly diphenylcyclopropenone doses were given to patients' scalps across the roughly 25-week study. Study-level results: It was expanded TCRs that formed significantly more large CDR3 similarity clusters than controls did. Sensitizing with DPC caused no change in TCRs above 1 in 1000 frequency.

This clonotype has just a few counts. Its antigen is unidentified. TCRdb called the RACE reads again in MiXCR, with one record for every CDR3 protein. There are more than 100,000 distinct CDR3 sequences in the sample; approximately 14% occur only once, and less than 0.95% lies in the top ten. Sample time point: patch test 1, 2 weeks after DPC sensitization. Treatment noted: therapeutic diphenylcyclopropenone sensitization with weekly scalp DPC. Venepuncture was done earlier than the placement of each patch test. The germline V and J ends were trimmed by 5 bases and 4 bases, with 17 bases remaining between them. The CDR3 is made up of 15 amino acids.

Sequenced here: whole blood, sampled in connection with sensitization to the hapten diphenylcyclopropenone (DPC). V is TRBV12-3 or TRBV12-4 and J is TRBJ1-2; D gene ambiguous. The receptor's source is a man aged 18 to 30 with alopecia areata. Some clones in this sample may be carry-over from other donors' samples. CDR3: CASSPDGGRSYGYTF. The CDR3 DNA is TGTGCCAGCAGTCCCGACGGAGGGCGAAGCTATGGCTACACCTTC.